Below are 12 T cell receptor beta chains sequenced from a single sample in a study of PD-L1 blockade in urothelial cancer. Only in-frame clones appear in the TCRdb table, and some are missing; sequencing was by immunoSEQ multiplex PCR. The repertoire has 70,000 or so clones, less than 90% of them found once; the top ten carry 4% to 5%. This sample comprised PBMCs, obtained around atezolizumab (anti-PD-L1) treatment. The receptors shown here come from a man aged 70 or older with urothelial cancer.

The chain carries TRBV7-2 and TRBJ2-2; 13 bases map to TRBD2. CDR3 length equals 16 residues. CDR1 is SGHTA and CDR2 is FQGNSA in the germline V gene. J gave up 8 bases and V 5 bases, and 8 bases lay outside the gene matches. CDR3 loop: CASSPGLAGVGGELFF. The CDR3 coding sequence is TGTGCCAGCAGCCCAGGACTAGCGGGAGTTGGGGGGGAGCTGTTTTTT.

V gene TRBV5-5 combines with J gene TRBJ1-1; D gene uncertain. The germline V and J ends were trimmed by 2 bases and 7 bases, with 9 bases remaining between them. The CDR3 covers 12 residues. Germline values: CDR1 SGHKS, CDR2 YYEKEE (reference sequence). This CDR3 is CASSLREGEAFF. CDR3 coding DNA: TGTGCCAGCAGCTTAAGGGAGGGTGAAGCTTTCTTT. Variable domain in full (rest from reference TRBV5-5 and TRBJ1-1): DAGVTQSPTHLIKTRGQQVTLRCSPISGHKSVSWYQQVLGQGPQFIFQYYEKEERGRGNFPDRFSARQFPNYSSELNVNALLLGDSALYLCASSLREGEAFFGQGTRLTVV.

The CDR3 DNA follows: TGTGCCAGTAGTCCCGGACTAGCGGGAGCCTACGAGCAGTACTTC. Its translation is CASSPGLAGAYEQYF. V is TRBV19 and J is TRBJ2-7; 13 bases match TRBD2. The junction had 3 bases not matched to a gene; V was cut back by 5 bases and J by 2 bases. CDR3 size: 15 residues. Germline loops: CDR1 LNHDA, CDR2 SQIVND (reference sequence).

This clone appeared once. The chain carries TRBV28 and TRBJ2-5; the D gene is possibly TRBD2 (6 bases). The germline V gene encodes CDR1 MDHEN and CDR2 SYDVKM. This CDR3 region has 11 residues. V lost 6 bases and J 7 bases, leaving 9 bases between the germline ends. The DNA for the CDR3 is TGTGCCAGCAGCCGGGGGTTGACCCAGTACTTC. Translating it yields CASSRGLTQYF.

The V and J genes are TRBV30 and TRBJ1-6, with D possibly matching TRBD1 (5 bases). Germline values: CDR1 GTSNPN, CDR2 SVGIG (reference sequence). The V and J ends lost 3 bases and 5 bases respectively, with 11 bases between them. The CDR3 totals 14 residues. CDR3 loop: CAWRRIGDNSPLHF. CDR3 coding DNA: TGTGCCTGGAGAAGGATAGGGGATAATTCACCCCTCCACTTT.

This clone occurred a few times. The rearrangement links TRBV28 to TRBJ2-7; 10 bases are shared with TRBD2. Germline V lookup: CDR1 MDHEN, CDR2 SYDVKM. The CDR3 contains 13 residues. J was trimmed by 1 base and V by 10 bases; bases with no gene match: 4. The CDR3 nucleotides are TGTGCCATAAAGCGGGAGGGATCCTACGAGCAGTACTTC. It translates to CAIKREGSYEQYF.

This clone showed up just once. The chain has TRBV4-1 and TRBJ2-7; 9 nucleotides line up with TRBD1. The CDR3 runs 14 residues. Germline lookup yields CDR1 MGHRA and CDR2 YSYEKL. The ends lost 6 bases at V and 4 bases at J; junction bases unmatched: 7. The CDR3 coding sequence is TGCGCCAGCAGTGACGGGACAGGGAGTTACGAGCAGTACTTC. The encoded protein is CASSDGTGSYEQYF.

The V call is TRBV6-1, the J call TRBJ2-1; 7 nucleotides agree with TRBD1. V shed 2 bases and J 6 bases; nucleotides not matched to a gene: 4. Per germline, CDR1 MNHNS and CDR2 SASEGT. This CDR3 is built from 14 residues. CDR3 sequence: CASSEQGVGNEQFF. CDR3 nucleotides: TGTGCCAGCAGTGAACAGGGGGTCGGCAATGAGCAGTTCTTC.

The chain uses TRBV28 and TRBJ2-7; 12 bases agree with TRBD2. Trimming removed 7 bases from V and 5 bases from J; junction bases left unmatched: 6. This CDR3 has 14 amino acids. Germline V gene lookup returns CDR1 MDHEN and CDR2 SYDVKM. This chain's CDR3 is CASMTSGRLDEQYF. The CDR3, as DNA: TGTGCCAGCATGACTAGCGGGAGACTCGACGAGCAGTACTTC.

This rearrangement joins TRBV9 to TRBJ2-2; D call uncertain. The CDR3 sequence is 13 residues long. Trimming removed 2 bases from V and 6 bases from J, with 8 bases in between. Germline-derived CDR1 and CDR2 are SGDLS and YYNGEE. CDR3 sequence reads: CASSVMEPGELFF. CDR3 nucleotides: TGTGCCAGCAGCGTGATGGAGCCCGGGGAGCTGTTTTTT.

The chain couples TRBV10-3 to TRBJ1-3, with 8 nucleotides matching TRBD1. Germline values: CDR1 ENHRY, CDR2 SYGVKD. Trimming removed 7 bases from V and 1 base from J; junction bases left unmatched: 6. The CDR3 sequence is 15 residues long. CDR3 in amino acids: CAITRDRSSGNTIYF. The CDR3 DNA reads as TGTGCCATCACTAGGGACAGGAGTTCTGGAAACACCATATATTTT.

The rearrangement uses TRBV18 and TRBJ1-2; 8 bases fit TRBD1. Trimming at V came to 0 bases and at J to 5 bases, leaving 5 bases not matched to a gene. The CDR3 extends over 15 amino acids. The germline gives CDR1 KGHSH, CDR2 LQKENI. The CDR3 coding sequence is TGTGCCAGCTCACCACCGGCAGGGGGCATGTATGGCTACACCTTC. Protein: CASSPPAGGMYGYTF.